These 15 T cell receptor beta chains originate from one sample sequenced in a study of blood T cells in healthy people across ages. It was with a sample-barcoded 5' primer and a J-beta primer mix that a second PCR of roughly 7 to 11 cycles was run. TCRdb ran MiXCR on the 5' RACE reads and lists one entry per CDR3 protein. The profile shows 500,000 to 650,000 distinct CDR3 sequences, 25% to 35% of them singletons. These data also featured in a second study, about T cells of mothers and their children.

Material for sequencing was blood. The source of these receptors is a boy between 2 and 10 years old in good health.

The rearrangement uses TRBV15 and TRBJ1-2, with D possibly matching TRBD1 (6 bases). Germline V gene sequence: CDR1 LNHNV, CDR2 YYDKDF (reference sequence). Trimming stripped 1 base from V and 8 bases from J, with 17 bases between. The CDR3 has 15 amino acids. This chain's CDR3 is CATSRGFGQIRGYTF. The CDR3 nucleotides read TGTGCCACCAGCAGAGGTTTTGGACAGATCCGAGGCTACACCTTC.

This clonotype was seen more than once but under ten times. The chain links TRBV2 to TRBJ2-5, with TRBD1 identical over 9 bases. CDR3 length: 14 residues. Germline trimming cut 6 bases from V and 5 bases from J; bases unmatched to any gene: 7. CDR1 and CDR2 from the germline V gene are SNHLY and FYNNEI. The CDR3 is CASSPRTGDETQYF. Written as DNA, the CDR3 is TGTGCCAGCAGCCCCCGGACAGGGGACGAGACCCAGTACTTC.

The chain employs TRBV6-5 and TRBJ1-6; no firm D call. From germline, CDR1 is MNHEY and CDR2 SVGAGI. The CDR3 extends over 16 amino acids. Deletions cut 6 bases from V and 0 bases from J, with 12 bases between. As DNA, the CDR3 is TGTGCCAGCAGCCGGGGAGGGCACTCCTATAATTCACCCCTCCACTTT. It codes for CASSRGGHSYNSPLHF.

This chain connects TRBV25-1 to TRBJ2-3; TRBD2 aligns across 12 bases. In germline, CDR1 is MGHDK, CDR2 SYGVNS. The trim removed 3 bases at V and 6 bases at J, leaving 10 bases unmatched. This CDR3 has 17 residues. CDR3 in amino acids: CASSDPSGGAVTDTQYF. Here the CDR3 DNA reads TGTGCCAGCAGTGATCCTAGCGGGGGGGCCGTGACTGATACGCAGTATTTT.

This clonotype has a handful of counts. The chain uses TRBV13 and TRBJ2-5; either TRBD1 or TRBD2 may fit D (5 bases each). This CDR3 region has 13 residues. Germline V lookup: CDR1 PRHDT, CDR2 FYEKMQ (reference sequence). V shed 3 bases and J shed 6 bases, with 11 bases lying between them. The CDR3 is CASSFRGQKTQYF. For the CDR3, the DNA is TGTGCCAGCAGCTTCCGGGGCCAGAAGACCCAGTACTTC.

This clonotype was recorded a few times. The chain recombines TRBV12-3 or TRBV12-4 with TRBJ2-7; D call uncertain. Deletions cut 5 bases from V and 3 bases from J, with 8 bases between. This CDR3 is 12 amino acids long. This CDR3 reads CASSRTNYEQYF. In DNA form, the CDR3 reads TGTGCCAGCAGTCGGACGAACTACGAGCAGTACTTC.

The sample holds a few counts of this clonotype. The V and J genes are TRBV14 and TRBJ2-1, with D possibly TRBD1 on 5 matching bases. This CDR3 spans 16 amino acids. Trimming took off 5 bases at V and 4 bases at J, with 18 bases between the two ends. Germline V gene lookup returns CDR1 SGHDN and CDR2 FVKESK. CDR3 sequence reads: CASSWGIRPSYNEQFF. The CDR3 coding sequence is TGTGCCAGCAGCTGGGGCATCAGACCCTCGTACAATGAGCAGTTCTTC.

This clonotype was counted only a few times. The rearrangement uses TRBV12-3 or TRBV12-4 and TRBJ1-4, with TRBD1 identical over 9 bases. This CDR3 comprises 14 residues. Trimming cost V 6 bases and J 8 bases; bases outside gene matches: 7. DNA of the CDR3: TGTGCCAGCAGGCGCGGGACAGGGAGCGAAAAACTGTTTTTT. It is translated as CASRRGTGSEKLFF.

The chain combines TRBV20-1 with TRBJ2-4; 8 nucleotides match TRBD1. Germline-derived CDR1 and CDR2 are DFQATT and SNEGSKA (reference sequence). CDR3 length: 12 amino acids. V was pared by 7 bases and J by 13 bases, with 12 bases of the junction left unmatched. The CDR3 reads CSGLDREAPQYF. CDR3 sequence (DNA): TGCAGTGGACTGGACAGGGAGGCCCCACAGTACTTC.

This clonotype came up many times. CDR3 residues: CASRARDTPFSGANVLTF. Here the CDR3 DNA reads TGCGCCAGCAGGGCCCGGGACACTCCCTTCTCTGGGGCCAACGTCCTGACTTTC. The V call is TRBV5-1, the J call TRBJ2-6, with D tentatively TRBD1 (6 bases). The V and J ends lost 5 bases and 0 bases respectively, with 18 bases between them. This CDR3 is 18 amino acids long. Germline assignment: CDR1 SGHRS and CDR2 YFSETQ. Full variable domain (remainder filled in from reference TRBV5-1 and TRBJ2-6): KAGVTQTPRYLIKTRGQQVTLSCSPISGHRSVSWYQQTPGQGLQFLFEYFSETQRNKGNFPGRFSGRQFSNSRSEMNVSTLELGDSALYLCASRARDTPFSGANVLTFGAGSRLTVL.

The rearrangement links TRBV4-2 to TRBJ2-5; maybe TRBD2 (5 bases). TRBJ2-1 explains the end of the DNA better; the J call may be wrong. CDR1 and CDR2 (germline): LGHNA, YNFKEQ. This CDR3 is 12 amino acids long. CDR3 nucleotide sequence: TGTGCCAGCAGCCAAGATGGGGAGGAGCAGTTCTTC. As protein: CASSQDGEEQFF.

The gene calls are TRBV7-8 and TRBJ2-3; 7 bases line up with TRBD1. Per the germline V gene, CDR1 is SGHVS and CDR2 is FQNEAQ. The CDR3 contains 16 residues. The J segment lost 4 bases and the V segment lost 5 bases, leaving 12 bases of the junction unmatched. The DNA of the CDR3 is TGTGCCAGCAGCCCAAGGACAGGAAGGGGGTCAGATACGCAGTATTTT. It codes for CASSPRTGRGSDTQYF.

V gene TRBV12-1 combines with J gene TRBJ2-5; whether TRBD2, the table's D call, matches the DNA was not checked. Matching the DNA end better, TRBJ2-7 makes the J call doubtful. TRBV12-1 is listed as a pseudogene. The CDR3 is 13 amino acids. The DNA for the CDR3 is TGTGCCAGCACTCGACCTACCCCGGACGAGCAGTACTTC. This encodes CASTRPTPDEQYF.

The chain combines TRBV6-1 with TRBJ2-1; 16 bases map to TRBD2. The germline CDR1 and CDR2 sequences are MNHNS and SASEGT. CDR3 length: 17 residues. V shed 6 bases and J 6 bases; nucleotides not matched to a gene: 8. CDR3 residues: CASRPGTSGGGGNEQFF. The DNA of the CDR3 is TGTGCCAGCAGACCTGGGACTAGCGGGGGGGGAGGCAATGAGCAGTTCTTC.

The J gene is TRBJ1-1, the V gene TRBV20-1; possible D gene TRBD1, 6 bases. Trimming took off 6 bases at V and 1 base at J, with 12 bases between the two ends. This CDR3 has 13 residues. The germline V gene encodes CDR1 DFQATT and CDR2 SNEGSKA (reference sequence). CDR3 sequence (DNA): TGCAGTGCCCTGGCAGGGGCGAACACTGAAGCTTTCTTT. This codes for CSALAGANTEAFF.